A single sample is the source of the 8 T cell receptor beta chains below, sequenced in a study of blood T cell repertoires in COVID-19. Sequencing was performed with immunoSEQ multiplex PCR; in TCRdb, only in-frame clones are kept and a portion is missing. The sample has 400,000 or so clones; around 90% are singletons. Specimen: PBMCs or T cells enriched from blood (not recorded which). The receptors were sampled from a middle-aged woman with acute COVID-19.

The V call is TRBV27, the J call TRBJ1-1, with TRBD1 as a possible D gene (6 bases). This CDR3 has 14 residues. Germline V gene data show CDR1 as MNHEY and CDR2 as SMNVEV (reference sequence). V was pared by 5 bases and J by 5 bases, with 15 bases between. CDR3 protein: CASSPTQGWTEAFF. The CDR3 region has the DNA TGTGCCAGCAGTCCAACACAGGGTTGGACTGAAGCTTTCTTT.

The chain combines TRBV6-5 with TRBJ2-7; tentatively, D is TRBD1 (5 bases). Trimming took off 5 bases at V and 7 bases at J, with 15 bases between the two ends. Germline V lookup: CDR1 MNHEY, CDR2 SVGAGI. The CDR3 sequence is 13 residues long. The CDR3 region is CASSRLTVGEQYF. The CDR3 DNA reads as TGTGCCAGCAGTAGGCTGACAGTGGGAGAGCAGTACTTC.

This chain joins TRBV9 and TRBJ1-1; D is uncertain. Trimming removed 2 bases from V and 0 bases from J, with 8 bases in between. The CDR3 is 14 residues long. Germline CDR1 reads SGDLS; CDR2 reads YYNGEE. The CDR3 loop is CASSVHSLNTEAFF. CDR3 coding DNA: TGTGCCAGCAGCGTGCACAGCCTGAACACTGAAGCTTTCTTT. Supplemented by reference TRBV9 and TRBJ1-1, the full variable domain reads DSGVTQTPKHLITATGQRVTLRCSPRSGDLSVYWYQQSLDQGLQFLIQYYNGEERAKGNILERFSAQQFPDLHSELNLSSLELGDSALYFCASSVHSLNTEAFFGQGTRLTVV.

V gene TRBV5-4 combines with J gene TRBJ2-3; D perhaps matches TRBD1 (6 bases). Germline V gene data show CDR1 as SGHNT and CDR2 as YYREEE (reference sequence). V lost 4 bases and J 0 bases, leaving 9 bases between the germline ends. The CDR3 covers 14 residues. CDR3 amino acids: CASSLRGSTDTQYF. The CDR3 DNA sequence: TGTGCCAGCAGCCTCAGGGGAAGCACAGATACGCAGTATTTT.

The rearrangement links TRBV6-2 or TRBV6-3 to TRBJ2-1, with 13 bases matching TRBD2. The trim removed 5 bases at V and 14 bases at J, leaving 9 bases unmatched. Looked up from germline, CDR1 is MNHEY and CDR2 is SVGEGT. The CDR3 consists of 14 residues. The CDR3 protein is CASSTGTSGVGEFF. CDR3 DNA: TGTGCCAGCAGTACCGGGACTAGCGGGGTTGGGGAGTTCTTC.

The J gene is TRBJ1-5, the V gene TRBV5-6; 7 nucleotides align to TRBD1. Unmatched junction bases numbered 11, after V lost 4 bases and J lost 4 bases. The germline CDR1 and CDR2 sequences are SGHDT and YYEEEE. The CDR3 contains 16 residues. CDR3 region: CASSQGAWTGNQPQHF. The DNA for the CDR3 is TGTGCCAGCAGCCAAGGGGCGTGGACAGGAAATCAGCCCCAGCATTTT. Using reference TRBV5-6 and TRBJ1-5 for the parts outside the CDR3, the full variable domain is DAGVTQSPTHLIKTRGQQVTLRCSPKSGHDTVSWYQQALGQGPQFIFQYYEEEERQRGNFPDRFSGHQFPNYSSELNVNALLLGDSALYLCASSQGAWTGNQPQHFGDGTRLSIL.

This chain uses TRBV5-1 with TRBJ1-1; D unclear. There are 13 residues in the CDR3. Trimming cost V 0 bases and J 6 bases, with 9 bases left between them. Germline V lookup: CDR1 SGHRS, CDR2 YFSETQ. The CDR3 loop is CASSLEVSSEAFF. Here the CDR3 DNA reads TGCGCCAGCAGCTTGGAAGTCAGTTCTGAAGCTTTCTTT.

CDR3 region: CASSYSTTGDNSPLHF. DNA of the CDR3: TGTGCCAGCAGTTACTCCACTACAGGGGATAATTCACCCCTCCACTTT. This chain connects TRBV6-5 to TRBJ1-6, with 7 bases aligning to TRBD1. V dropped 0 bases and J dropped 5; count of bases not matched to a gene: 4. The CDR3 spans 16 residues. Germline-derived CDR1 and CDR2 are MNHEY and SVGAGI.